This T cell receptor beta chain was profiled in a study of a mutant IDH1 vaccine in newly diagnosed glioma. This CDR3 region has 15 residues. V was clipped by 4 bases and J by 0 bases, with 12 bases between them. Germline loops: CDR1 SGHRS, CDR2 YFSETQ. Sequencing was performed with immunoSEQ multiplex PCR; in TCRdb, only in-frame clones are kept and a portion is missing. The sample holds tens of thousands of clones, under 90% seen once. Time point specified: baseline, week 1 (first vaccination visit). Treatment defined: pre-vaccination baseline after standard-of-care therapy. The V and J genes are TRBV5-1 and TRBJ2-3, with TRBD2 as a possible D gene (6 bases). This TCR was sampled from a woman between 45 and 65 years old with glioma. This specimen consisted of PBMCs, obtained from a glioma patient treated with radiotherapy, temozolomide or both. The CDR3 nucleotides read TGCGCCAGCAGCCCCGCGGGGACTAGCACAGATACGCAGTATTTT. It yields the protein CASSPAGTSTDTQYF.